These T cell receptor beta chains were read from a single sample in a study of glioma-infiltrating T cells. From the multiplex PCR reads, TCRdb called clonotypes with MiXCR, one entry per CDR3 protein. The repertoire includes about 410,000 distinct CDR3 sequences, roughly two fifths of them detected once, and about 12% sits in the top ten. Input material: glioma tissue, nonneoplastic brain tissue, or PBMCs (not recorded which). Every receptor here comes from a human donor with low-grade glioma or glioblastoma, undergoing nonglioma brain surgery, or in good health (not recorded which). CDR3s include the opening cysteine and the closing phenylalanine or tryptophan. Fields, in order: D gene, V gene, J gene, clone size, CDR3 DNA, CDR3 protein. A D gene is named only where the DNA matches it firmly. Size tells how often a clone was seen (once, few, many) or the class of an expanded clone, and some rows leave it out.

NA	TRBV7-2	TRBJ1-2	NA	TGTGCCAGCAGTGGGGCTTGGCGGAACTATGGCCACACCTTC	CASSGAWRNYGHTF
TRBD2	TRBV29-1	TRBJ2-5	NA	TGCAGACGGCTAGCGGGAGGTTTGGAGGAGACCCAGTACTTC	CRRLAGGLEETQYF
TRBD1	TRBV29-1	TRBJ2-1	few	TGCAGCGTTGAAGGGGACAGGGCCCATGAGCAGTTCTTC	CSVEGDRAHEQFF
NA	TRBV28	TRBJ1-2	few	TGTGCCAGCAAGATTACGGGGGCTAAGAGGCCCAACTATGGCTACACCTTC	CASKITGAKRPNYGYTF
TRBD1	TRBV28	TRBJ2-1	NA	TGTGCCAGCAGTTTAGACAGGGAAAATGAGCAGTTCTTC	CASSLDRENEQFF
TRBD2	TRBV6-1	TRBJ2-1	many	TGTGCCAGCAGTTCCCGACTAGCGGGAGCCAATGAGCAGTTCTTC	CASSSRLAGANEQFF
NA	TRBV15	TRBJ1-2	NA	TGTGCCACCAGCAGAGATTGGGACCTAGCCCACGGGGGGTATGGCTACACCTTC	CATSRDWDLAHGGYGYTF
NA	TRBV2	TRBJ2-1	few	TGTGCCAGCATGTCCTCGTCCTCCTACAATGAGCAGTTCTTC	CASMSSSSYNEQFF
NA	TRBV28	TRBJ2-3	NA	TGTGCCAGCAGTTTAGGTCAGATTAGCACAGATACGCAGTATTTT	CASSLGQISTDTQYF
NA	TRBV7-2	TRBJ2-5	NA	TGTGCCAGCAGCAAAATGGGGGACGGAGAGACCCAGTACTTC	CASSKMGDGETQYF
TRBD1	TRBV6-1	TRBJ2-7	many	TGTGCCAGCAGCTTGCGAGACAGGGCTACCTACGAGCAGTACTTC	CASSLRDRATYEQYF
NA	TRBV6-1	TRBJ1-4	NA	TGTGCCAGCAGTGTGGCCAACCAGGAAAAACTGTTTTTT	CASSVANQEKLFF
TRBD2	TRBV20-1	TRBJ2-5	few	TGCAGTGGGATAAAGACTAGCGGGAGAGGAGAGACCCAGTACTTC	CSGIKTSGRGETQYF
NA	TRBV11-1	TRBJ1-2	NA	TGTGCCAGCAGCCGAAAACGGACCGGTCAGGCGTATGGCTACACCTTC	CASSRKRTGQAYGYTF
TRBD2	TRBV6-1	TRBJ2-1	few	TGTGCCAGCAGTTTTAGACTAGCGCAAACCTTCAATGAGCAGTTCTTC	CASSFRLAQTFNEQFF
NA	TRBV7-2	TRBJ2-3	NA	TGTGCCAGCAGGGAAAACGCAGATACGAAGTATTTT	CASRENADTKYF
NA	TRBV4-1	TRBJ2-7	few	TGCGCCAGCAGCCAGACCCCCGGGTCCTACGAGCAGTACTTC	CASSQTPGSYEQYF
NA	TRBV27	TRBJ1-6	NA	TGTGCCAACAGCAGGGCAGCGGCACCCCTCCACTTT	CANSRAAAPLHF
TRBD2	TRBV20-1	TRBJ2-3	many	TGCAGTGCTAGCCCATCGGGGGGACGTAGCACAGATACGCAGTATTTT	CSASPSGGRSTDTQYF
NA	TRBV7-9	TRBJ1-1	few	TGTGCCAGCAGCTCAACAGCGGTGAACACTGAAGCTTTCTTT	CASSSTAVNTEAFF
NA	TRBV7-2	TRBJ2-3	NA	TGTGCCAGCAGCTTACGAAGGGTTCGCACAGATACGCAGTATTTT	CASSLRRVRTDTQYF
NA	TRBV7-2	TRBJ2-7	NA	TGTGCCAGCAGCTTAGGGAACAGCCCCTACGAGCAGTACTTC	CASSLGNSPYEQYF
TRBD2	TRBV27	TRBJ2-1	many	TGTGCCAGCACCCCCGGGACTAGCGGGACTAATGAGCAGTTCTTC	CASTPGTSGTNEQFF
TRBD1	TRBV12-3/TRBV12-4	TRBJ1-2	NA	TGTGCCAGCAGTTTAGAGGGGGCTGGCTATGGCTACACCTTC	CASSLEGAGYGYTF
NA	TRBV19	TRBJ2-1	NA	TGTGCCAGTGGGGGGACGTCAGGTCCCTTATGGAATGAGCAGTTCTTC	CASGGTSGPLWNEQFF
NA	TRBV7-2	TRBJ2-1	NA	TGTGCCAGCAGCTTAGCGGTCCTAGCGCAGGATGAGCAGTTCTTC	CASSLAVLAQDEQFF
NA	TRBV6-5	TRBJ1-2	many	TGTGCCAGCAGTTACATCCAGACAGGCACTTATGGCTACACCTTC	CASSYIQTGTYGYTF
NA	TRBV6-1	TRBJ1-4	many	TGTGCCAGCAGGGGACACAGGACTGCTAATGAAAAACTGTTTTTT	CASRGHRTANEKLFF
TRBD2	TRBV18	TRBJ2-1	NA	TGTGCCAGCTCACCACCGGGGTTAGCGGGATACGATGAGCAGTTCTTC	CASSPPGLAGYDEQFF
TRBD2	TRBV6-5	TRBJ2-7	NA	TGTGCCAGCAGTGAAATCATGACGAGCGGGAGTTACTACGAGCAGTACTTC	CASSEIMTSGSYYEQYF
NA	TRBV6-2/TRBV6-3	TRBJ2-7	NA	TGTGCTAGTGGAGGCGCGACTTACGAGCAGTACTTC	CASGGATYEQYF